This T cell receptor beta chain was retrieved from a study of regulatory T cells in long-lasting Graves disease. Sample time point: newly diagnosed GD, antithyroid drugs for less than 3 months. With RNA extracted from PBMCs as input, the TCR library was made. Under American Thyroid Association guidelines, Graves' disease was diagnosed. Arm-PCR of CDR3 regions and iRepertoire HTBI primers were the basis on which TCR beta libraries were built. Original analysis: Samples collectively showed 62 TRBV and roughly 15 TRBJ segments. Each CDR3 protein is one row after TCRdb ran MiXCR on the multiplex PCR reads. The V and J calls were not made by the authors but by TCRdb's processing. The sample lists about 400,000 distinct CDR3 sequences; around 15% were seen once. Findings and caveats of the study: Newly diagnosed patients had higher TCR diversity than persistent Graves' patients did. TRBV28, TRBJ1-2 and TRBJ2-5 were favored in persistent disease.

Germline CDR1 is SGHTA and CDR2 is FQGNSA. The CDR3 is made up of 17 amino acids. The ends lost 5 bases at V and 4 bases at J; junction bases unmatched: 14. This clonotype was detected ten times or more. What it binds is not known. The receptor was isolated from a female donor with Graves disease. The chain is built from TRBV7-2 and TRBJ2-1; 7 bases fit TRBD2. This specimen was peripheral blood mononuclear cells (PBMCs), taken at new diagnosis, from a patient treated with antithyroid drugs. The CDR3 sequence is CASSMGGAGVGYNEQFF. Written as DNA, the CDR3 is TGTGCCAGCAGCATGGGCGGGGCGGGAGTGGGGTACAATGAGCAGTTCTTC.